Reported below is one T cell receptor beta chain. V was pared by 7 bases and J by 4 bases, with 9 bases of the junction left unmatched. There are 16 residues in the CDR3. Germline CDR1 SQVTM, CDR2 ANQGSEA. The sample is drawn from a study of cytotoxic CD8 clonotypes in ibrutinib-treated CLL. Study-level information: Response sampling took place at median around 13 months of treatment, range 6 to 36.

Only in-frame clones appear in the TCRdb table, and some are missing; sequencing was by immunoSEQ multiplex PCR. The sample yields over 120,000 clones, 70% to 80% seen once. The receptor's source is a human donor with chronic lymphocytic leukemia. V is TRBV29-1 and J is TRBJ2-2; 13 bases fit TRBD2. This specimen was PBMCs, taken after 12 months of ibrutinib treatment. The CDR3 is CSAKRTSGSFTGELFF. DNA of the CDR3: TGCAGCGCAAAACGGACTAGCGGGAGTTTCACCGGGGAGCTGTTTTTT.